Following are 29 T cell receptor beta chains from one sample sequenced in a study of technical replicates of blood from several donors. Libraries were prepared by immunoSEQ multiplex PCR; TCRdb keeps only in-frame clonotypes and omits some of them. Found here are about 12,000 clones, roughly 94% of them singletons; the top ten hold roughly 7%. The sequenced material came from PBMCs. The source of these receptors is a human donor in good health.

V and J are TRBV9 and TRBJ2-2, with TRBD2 matching over 9 bases. V trimming: 0 bases; J trimming: 9 bases; junction bases outside the gene matches: 3. Germline CDR1 SGDLS, CDR2 YYNGEE. The CDR3 totals 14 residues. The chain's CDR3 is CASSVDLAGRELFF. The CDR3 DNA reads as TGTGCCAGCAGCGTAGACCTAGCGGGGCGGGAGCTGTTTTTT.

The chain couples TRBV14 to TRBJ2-5; TRBD2 aligns across 7 bases. Germline V gene sequence: CDR1 SGHDN, CDR2 FVKESK. Unmatched junction bases numbered 7, after V lost 4 bases and J lost 2 bases. This CDR3 is built from 15 residues. CDR3 in amino acids: CASSLGTITQETQYF. As DNA, the CDR3 is TGTGCCAGCAGCCTAGGGACTATAACTCAAGAGACCCAGTACTTC.

The chain uses TRBV27 and TRBJ2-5, with TRBD2 as a possible D gene (6 bases). Germline V gene sequence: CDR1 MNHEY, CDR2 SMNVEV (reference sequence). The V gene lost 7 bases and the J gene lost 1 base, with 22 bases spanning the gap. This CDR3 has 17 residues. The CDR3 DNA follows: TGTGCCAGCATCAACGCCAAGGCTAGCGAGATCCAAGAGACCCAGTACTTC. This sequence encodes CASINAKASEIQETQYF.

The chain combines TRBV14 with TRBJ2-5; possible D gene TRBD1, 6 bases. The CDR3 length is 15 residues. Trimming cost V 0 bases and J 0 bases, with 8 bases left between them. The germline CDR1 and CDR2 sequences are SGHDN and FVKESK. CDR3 in DNA: TGTGCCAGCAGCCAAGAAGGGGGATACCAAGAGACCCAGTACTTC. It translates to CASSQEGGYQETQYF.

The CDR3 here is CSVDAGDEQFF. CDR3 DNA: TGCAGCGTTGATGCAGGGGATGAGCAGTTCTTC. This chain links TRBV29-1 with TRBJ2-1; tentatively, D is TRBD1 (6 bases). V was clipped by 3 bases and J by 8 bases, with 8 bases between them. CDR3 length equals 11 residues. Germline loops: CDR1 SQVTM, CDR2 ANQGSEA.

The V and J genes are TRBV11-2 and TRBJ2-1; TRBD2 matches at 12 bases. From germline, CDR1 is SGHAT and CDR2 FQNNGV. The J segment lost 7 bases and the V segment lost 5 bases, leaving 9 bases of the junction unmatched. CDR3 length equals 16 residues. The CDR3 is CASSQFGTSGWNEQFF. The CDR3 DNA is TGTGCCAGCAGCCAATTCGGGACTAGCGGGTGGAATGAGCAGTTCTTC.

The chain carries TRBV27 and TRBJ2-5; D gene unclear. The CDR3 is 13 amino acids. The germline V and J ends were trimmed by 6 bases and 1 base, with 9 bases remaining between them. Germline CDR1 reads MNHEY; CDR2 reads SMNVEV (reference sequence). The CDR3 loop reads CASSHQIQETQYF. DNA of the CDR3: TGTGCCAGCAGCCATCAAATCCAAGAGACCCAGTACTTC.

The chain uses TRBV29-1 and TRBJ1-1, with 7 bases matching TRBD1. This CDR3 region has 12 residues. Germline CDR1 reads SQVTM; CDR2 reads ANQGSEA. J was trimmed by 6 bases and V by 2 bases; bases with no gene match: 3. The CDR3 protein is CSVEPDRPEAFF. The CDR3 DNA sequence: TGCAGCGTTGAACCGGACAGGCCTGAAGCTTTCTTT.

The gene calls are TRBV29-1 and TRBJ2-3, with TRBD2 matching 8 bases. CDR1 is SQVTM and CDR2 is ANQGSEA in the germline V gene. V was pared by 3 bases and J by 5 bases, with 7 bases of the junction left unmatched. The CDR3 contains 14 residues. CDR3 loop: CSVEVAGSVDTQYF. The CDR3, as DNA: TGCAGCGTTGAGGTAGCGGGAAGTGTAGATACGCAGTATTTT.

The chain carries TRBV10-3 and TRBJ2-1, with TRBD2 identical over 13 bases. Germline CDR1 reads ENHRY; CDR2 reads SYGVKD. The V gene end was trimmed by 0 bases and the J gene end by 14 bases; junction bases not matched to a gene: 7. The CDR3 is 15 residues long. Here the CDR3 DNA reads TGTGCCATCAGTGAGTCCACTAGCGGGAGGGCCAATGAGTTCTTC. This gives the protein CAISESTSGRANEFF.

The V gene is TRBV19, the J gene TRBJ2-2; unclear D gene. Trimming shortened V by 1 base and J by 2 bases, and 5 bases separated the two germline ends. Germline values: CDR1 LNHDA, CDR2 SQIVND (reference sequence). The CDR3 is 14 residues long. CDR3 nucleotide sequence: TGTGCCAGTAGTATAGCTGTTAACACCGGGGAGCTGTTTTTT. As protein: CASSIAVNTGELFF. The full variable domain, completed using reference TRBV19 and TRBJ2-2, is DGGITQSPKYLFRKEGQNVTLSCEQNLNHDAMYWYRQDPGQGLRLIYYSQIVNDFQKGDIAEGYSVSREKKESFPLTVTSAQKNPTAFYLCASSIAVNTGELFFGEGSRLTVL.

The rearrangement uses TRBV7-2 and TRBJ2-7, with unresolved D. This CDR3 has 11 residues. Germline CDR1 is SGHTA and CDR2 is FQGNSA. V was pared by 4 bases and J by 3 bases, with 4 bases between. CDR3 protein: CASSSYYEQYF. DNA of the CDR3: TGTGCCAGCAGCTCCTACTACGAGCAGTACTTC.

The chain is built from TRBV12-5 and TRBJ2-3; a possible D gene is TRBD2 (5 bases). The length of the CDR3 is 12 residues. V was cut by 6 bases and J by 4 bases, with 8 bases left in between. The germline V gene encodes CDR1 LGHNT and CDR2 FRNRAP. CDR3 in amino acids: CASGPAADTQYF. In DNA form, the CDR3 reads TGTGCTAGTGGGCCAGCGGCAGATACGCAGTATTTT.

The rearrangement uses TRBV2 and TRBJ2-7, with TRBD2 matching over 12 bases. Germline V gives CDR1 SNHLY, CDR2 FYNNEI. J gave up 7 bases and V 3 bases, and 7 bases lay outside the gene matches. The CDR3 loop spans 15 amino acids. In DNA form, the CDR3 reads TGTGCCAGCAGTGATATGACTAGCGGGAGAGCGGAGCAGTACTTC. It is translated as CASSDMTSGRAEQYF.

V usage is TRBV5-1 and J usage is TRBJ2-2, with D possibly matching TRBD2 (6 bases). Germline lookup yields CDR1 SGHRS and CDR2 YFSETQ. This CDR3 has 17 amino acids. With 4 bases removed from V and 0 bases from J, the gap between germline ends came to 16 bases. The CDR3 region has the DNA TGCGCCAGCAGCCCTCTACTTGGGGAGGCGAACACCGGGGAGCTGTTTTTT. Amino acid sequence: CASSPLLGEANTGELFF.

DNA of the CDR3: TGTGCCAGCAGTGACCTGACTGGTCTAGTCTACGAGCAGTACTTC. Protein sequence: CASSDLTGLVYEQYF. V usage is TRBV6-1 and J usage is TRBJ2-7; D gene ambiguous. The CDR3 has 15 amino acids. Germline CDR1 and CDR2: MNHNS and SASEGT. V dropped 3 bases and J dropped 3 bases, with 15 bases sitting between them.

For the CDR3, the DNA is TGTGCCAGCAACAACCGGGACAGACTCTACGAGCAGTACTTC. This sequence encodes CASNNRDRLYEQYF. V gene TRBV13 combines with J gene TRBJ2-7, with 7 bases identical to TRBD1. There are 14 residues in the CDR3. Trimming cost V 7 bases and J 3 bases; bases outside gene matches: 9. Germline lookup yields CDR1 PRHDT and CDR2 FYEKMQ (reference sequence). The full variable domain, rest sourced from reference TRBV13 and TRBJ2-7, is AAGVIQSPRHLIKEKRETATLKCYPIPRHDTVYWYQQGPGQDPQFLISFYEKMQSDKGSIPDRFSAQQFSDYHSELNMSSLELGDSALYFCASNNRDRLYEQYFGPGTRLTVT.

The V gene is TRBV27, the J gene TRBJ1-4; D unresolved. The CDR3 has 15 residues. Germline V gives CDR1 MNHEY, CDR2 SMNVEV (reference sequence). Trimming took 8 bases from V and 3 from J, leaving 16 bases between them. CDR3 DNA: TGTGCCAGCTCCCTTTCCCTCGCGGCTAATGAAAAACTGTTTTTT. This encodes CASSLSLAANEKLFF.

This chain joins TRBV9 and TRBJ2-1; 7 bases fit TRBD2. From germline, CDR1 is SGDLS and CDR2 YYNGEE. V gave up 2 bases and J gave up 7 bases; unmatched junction bases: 6. The CDR3 is 14 amino acids. CDR3 nucleotides: TGTGCCAGCAGCGTCGGCGGGAGCGGAAATGAGCAGTTCTTC. Residues: CASSVGGSGNEQFF.

This chain joins TRBV2 and TRBJ2-7; D may be TRBD2 (6 bases). The germline gives CDR1 SNHLY, CDR2 FYNNEI. V lost 5 bases, J lost 3 bases, and 14 bases lay in between. The CDR3 totals 14 residues. The CDR3 DNA reads TGTGCCAGCAGTTCCCGACTAGGTCTCTACGAGCAGTACTTC. It yields the protein CASSSRLGLYEQYF.

The chain employs TRBV5-1 and TRBJ2-2, with a tentative D call TRBD1 (5 bases). V gave up 2 bases and J gave up 7 bases, with 15 bases separating them. The CDR3 extends over 15 amino acids. Germline loops: CDR1 SGHRS, CDR2 YFSETQ. CDR3 coding DNA: TGCGCCAGCAGCTTAAGCCAGGGTAATATCGGGGAGCTGTTTTTT. Its protein is CASSLSQGNIGELFF.

V is TRBV7-9 and J is TRBJ2-1, with 7 bases lining up with TRBD2. V was clipped by 7 bases and J by 4 bases; unmatched bases: 7. The CDR3 sequence is 14 residues long. Germline CDR1 SEHNR, CDR2 FQNEAQ (reference sequence). DNA of the CDR3: TGTGCCAGCACAGTAGCGGGTTTGTACAATGAGCAGTTCTTC. Amino acids: CASTVAGLYNEQFF.

V is TRBV30 and J is TRBJ2-5; 9 nucleotides match TRBD1. V dropped 3 bases and J dropped 3; count of bases not matched to a gene: 8. The CDR3 covers 15 residues. The germline gives CDR1 GTSNPN, CDR2 SVGIG (reference sequence). CDR3 in amino acids: CAWSPGQGWKETQYF. In DNA form, the CDR3 reads TGTGCCTGGAGCCCCGGACAGGGGTGGAAAGAGACCCAGTACTTC. The full variable domain, completed using reference TRBV30 and TRBJ2-5, is SQTIHQWPATLVQPVGSPLSLECTVEGTSNPNLYWYRQAAGRGLQLLFYSVGIGQISSEVPQNLSASRPQDRQFILSSKKLLLSDSGFYLCAWSPGQGWKETQYFGPGTRLLVL.

The CDR3 sequence is CAISAGTGESFF. CDR3 nucleotide sequence: TGTGCCATCAGCGCAGGGACAGGGGAGTCGTTCTTC. The rearrangement uses TRBV10-3 and TRBJ2-1; 10 positions match TRBD1. V shed 6 bases, J shed 15 bases, and the junction held 8 bases outside the gene matches. Germline values: CDR1 ENHRY, CDR2 SYGVKD. This CDR3 is 12 amino acids long.

The rearrangement joins TRBV7-9 to TRBJ2-7; maybe TRBD2 (6 bases). Between the trimmed V and J ends, which lost 5 bases and 1 base, there was a span of 6 bases. This CDR3 comprises 12 residues. Germline values: CDR1 SEHNR, CDR2 FQNEAQ (reference sequence). The CDR3 loop is CASSRGSYEQYF. The CDR3, as DNA: TGTGCCAGCAGCCGGGGGTCCTACGAGCAGTACTTC.

The CDR3 DNA reads TGCGCCAGCAGCTTGGGCCCCCTGACAGGGAACGAGCAGTACTTC. Encoded protein: CASSLGPLTGNEQYF. The chain combines TRBV5-1 with TRBJ2-7, with TRBD1 identical over 7 bases. This CDR3 contains 15 residues. Unmatched junction bases numbered 8, after V lost 0 bases and J lost 5 bases. The germline CDR1 and CDR2 sequences are SGHRS and YFSETQ.

This clone showed up just once. CDR3 sequence (DNA): TGTGCCAGCAGCCAATCCGGCAGGGCAGGGACTGAAGCTTTCTTT. Translation: CASSQSGRAGTEAFF. This chain joins TRBV16 and TRBJ1-1; perhaps TRBD1 as D (5 bases). CDR1 is KGHSY and CDR2 is FQNENV in the germline V gene. The V end lost 0 bases, the J end lost 5 bases, and 13 bases lay between the germline ends. The CDR3 totals 15 residues.

The rearrangement joins TRBV11-1 to TRBJ2-5, with D unclear. Trimming removed 5 bases at V and 4 bases at J, with 5 bases between. There are 11 residues in the CDR3. The germline V gene has CDR1 SGHAT and CDR2 FQDESV (reference sequence). CDR3 in DNA: TGTGCCAGCAGCAAACTAGAGACCCAGTACTTC. Its protein is CASSKLETQYF.

The genes are TRBV5-1 and TRBJ1-5; 7 nucleotides line up with TRBD1. Trimming removed 4 bases from V and 6 bases from J; junction bases left unmatched: 7. The germline V gene has CDR1 SGHRS and CDR2 YFSETQ. CDR3 size: 14 residues. The CDR3 DNA reads as TGCGCCAGCAGCCTAGCAGGGGGGCTTCAGCCCCAGCATTTT. It yields the protein CASSLAGGLQPQHF.